This record concerns one T cell receptor beta chain sequence. The antigen remains unidentified. This sample is part of a study of PD-1 blockade in classical Hodgkin lymphoma. Study-level points and caveats: With CD4+ cells, TCR diversity rose significantly by C4D1, but not with CD8+ cells. Lower baseline TCR diversity marked trial partial responders and progressors.

Libraries were prepared by immunoSEQ multiplex PCR; TCRdb keeps only in-frame clonotypes and omits some of them. The sample has around 7,500 clones; around 79% are singletons. Each and every patient relapsed after autologous stem cell transplantation, and patients got differing brentuximab vedotin exposure. This TCR was sampled from a human donor with classical Hodgkin lymphoma. Source: peripheral blood mononuclear cells (PBMCs), taken before the second cycle of nivolumab.

This chain's CDR3 is CASSLSGRADTQYF. CDR3 nucleotides: TGTGCCAGCAGCTTAAGCGGGCGGGCAGATACGCAGTATTTT. The chain joins TRBV7-3 to TRBJ2-3; possibly TRBD2 for D (5 bases). The CDR3 length is 14 residues. The V and J ends lost 1 base and 4 bases respectively, with 9 bases between them. The germline V gene encodes CDR1 SGHTA and CDR2 FQGTGA.